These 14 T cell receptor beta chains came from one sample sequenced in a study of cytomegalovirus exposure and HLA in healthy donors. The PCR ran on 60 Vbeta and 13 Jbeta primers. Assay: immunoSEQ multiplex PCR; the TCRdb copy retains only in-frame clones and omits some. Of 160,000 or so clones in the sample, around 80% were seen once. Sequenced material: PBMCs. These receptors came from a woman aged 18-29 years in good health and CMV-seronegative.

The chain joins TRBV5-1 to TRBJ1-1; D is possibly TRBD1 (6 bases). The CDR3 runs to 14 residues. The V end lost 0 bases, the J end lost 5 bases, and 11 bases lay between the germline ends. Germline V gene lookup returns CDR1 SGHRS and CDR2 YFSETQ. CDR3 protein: CASSLVVRGTEAFF. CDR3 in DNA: TGCGCCAGCAGCTTGGTTGTCAGGGGAACTGAAGCTTTCTTT. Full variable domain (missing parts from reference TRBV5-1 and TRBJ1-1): KAGVTQTPRYLIKTRGQQVTLSCSPISGHRSVSWYQQTPGQGLQFLFEYFSETQRNKGNFPGRFSGRQFSNSRSEMNVSTLELGDSALYLCASSLVVRGTEAFFGQGTRLTVV.

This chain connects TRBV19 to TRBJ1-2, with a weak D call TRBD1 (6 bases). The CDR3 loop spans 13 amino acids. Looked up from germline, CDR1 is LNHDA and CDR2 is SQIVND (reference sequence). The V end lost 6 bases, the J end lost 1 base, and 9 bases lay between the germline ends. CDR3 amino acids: CASRGQLNYGYTF. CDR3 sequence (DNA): TGTGCCAGTAGGGGACAACTTAACTATGGCTACACCTTC.

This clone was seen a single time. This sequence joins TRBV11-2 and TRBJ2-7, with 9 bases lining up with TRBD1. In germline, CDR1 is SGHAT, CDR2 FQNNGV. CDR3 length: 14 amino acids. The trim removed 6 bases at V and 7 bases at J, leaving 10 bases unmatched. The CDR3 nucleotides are TGTGCCAGCAGGCCGACAGGGGGAGTCGGAGAGCAGTACTTC. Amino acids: CASRPTGGVGEQYF.

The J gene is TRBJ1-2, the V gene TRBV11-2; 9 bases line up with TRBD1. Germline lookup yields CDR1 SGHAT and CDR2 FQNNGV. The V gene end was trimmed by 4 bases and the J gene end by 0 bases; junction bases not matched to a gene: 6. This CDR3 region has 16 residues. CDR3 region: CASSSGQGTTNYGYTF. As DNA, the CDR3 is TGTGCCAGCAGCTCGGGACAGGGTACGACTAACTATGGCTACACCTTC. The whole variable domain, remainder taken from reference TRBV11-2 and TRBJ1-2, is EAGVAQSPRYKIIEKRQSVAFWCNPISGHATLYWYQQILGQGPKLLIQFQNNGVVDDSQLPKDRFSAERLKGVDSTLKIQPAKLEDSAVYLCASSSGQGTTNYGYTFGSGTRLTVV.

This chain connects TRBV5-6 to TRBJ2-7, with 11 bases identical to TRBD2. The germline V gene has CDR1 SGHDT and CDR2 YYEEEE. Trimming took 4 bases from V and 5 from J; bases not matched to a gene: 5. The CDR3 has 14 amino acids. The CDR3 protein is CASSLRGLADEQYF. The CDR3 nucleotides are TGTGCCAGCAGCCTTAGGGGACTAGCGGACGAGCAGTACTTC.

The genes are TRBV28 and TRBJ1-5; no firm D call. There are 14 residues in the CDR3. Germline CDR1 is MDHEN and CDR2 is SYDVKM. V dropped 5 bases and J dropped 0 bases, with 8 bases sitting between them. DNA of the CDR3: TGTGCCAGCAGTACAGACCTTAGCAATCAGCCCCAGCATTTT. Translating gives CASSTDLSNQPQHF.

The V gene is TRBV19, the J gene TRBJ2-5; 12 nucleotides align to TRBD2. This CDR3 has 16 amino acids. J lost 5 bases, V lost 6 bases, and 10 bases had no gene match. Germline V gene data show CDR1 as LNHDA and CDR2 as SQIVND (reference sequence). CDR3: CASSLAGGPPWETQYF. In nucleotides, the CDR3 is TGTGCCAGTAGCCTAGCGGGGGGGCCCCCCTGGGAGACCCAGTACTTC.

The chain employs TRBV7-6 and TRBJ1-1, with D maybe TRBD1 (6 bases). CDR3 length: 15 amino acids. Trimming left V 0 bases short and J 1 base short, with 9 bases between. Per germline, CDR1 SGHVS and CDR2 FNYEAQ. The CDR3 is CASSLAQGPNTEAFF. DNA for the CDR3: TGTGCCAGCAGCTTAGCCCAGGGGCCGAACACTGAAGCTTTCTTT.

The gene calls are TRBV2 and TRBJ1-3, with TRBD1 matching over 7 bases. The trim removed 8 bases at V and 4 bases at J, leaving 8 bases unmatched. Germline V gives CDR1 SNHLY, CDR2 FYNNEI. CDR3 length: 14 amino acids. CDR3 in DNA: TGTGCCAGCGCCGATGACAGGGCCGGAAACACCATATATTTT. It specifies CASADDRAGNTIYF.

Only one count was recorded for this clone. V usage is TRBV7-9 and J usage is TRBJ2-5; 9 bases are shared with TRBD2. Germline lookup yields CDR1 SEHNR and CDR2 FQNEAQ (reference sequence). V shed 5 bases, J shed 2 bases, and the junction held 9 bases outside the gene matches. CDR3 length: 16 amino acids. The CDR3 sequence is CASSRRGLAGQETQYF. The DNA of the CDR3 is TGTGCCAGCAGCCGCCGGGGGCTAGCGGGACAAGAGACCCAGTACTTC.

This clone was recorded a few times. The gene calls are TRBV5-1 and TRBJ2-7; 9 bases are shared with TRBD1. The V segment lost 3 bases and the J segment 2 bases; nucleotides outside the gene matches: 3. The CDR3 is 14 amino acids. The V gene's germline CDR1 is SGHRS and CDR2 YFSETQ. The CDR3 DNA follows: TGCGCCAGCAGCTACAGGGGGCAAACCTACGAGCAGTACTTC. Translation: CASSYRGQTYEQYF.

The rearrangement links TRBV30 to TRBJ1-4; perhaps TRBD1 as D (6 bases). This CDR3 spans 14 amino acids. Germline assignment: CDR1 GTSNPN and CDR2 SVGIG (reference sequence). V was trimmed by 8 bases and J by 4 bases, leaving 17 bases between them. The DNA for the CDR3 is TGTGCCCTGGCCCGGACAGTTAATAATGAAAAACTGTTTTTT. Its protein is CALARTVNNEKLFF.

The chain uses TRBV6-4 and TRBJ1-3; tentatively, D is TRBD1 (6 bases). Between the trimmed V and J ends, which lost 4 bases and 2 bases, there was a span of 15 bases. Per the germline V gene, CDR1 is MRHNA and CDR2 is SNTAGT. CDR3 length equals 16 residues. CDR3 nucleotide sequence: TGTGCCAGCAGTGGGCGGACAGTAGGGCCTGGAAACACCATATATTTT. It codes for CASSGRTVGPGNTIYF.

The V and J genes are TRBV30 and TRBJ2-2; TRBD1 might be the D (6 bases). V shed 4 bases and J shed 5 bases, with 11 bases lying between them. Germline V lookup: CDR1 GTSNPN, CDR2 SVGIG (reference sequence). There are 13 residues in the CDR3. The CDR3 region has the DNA TGTGCCTGGACCTCCCAGGGGACCGGGGAGCTGTTTTTT. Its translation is CAWTSQGTGELFF.